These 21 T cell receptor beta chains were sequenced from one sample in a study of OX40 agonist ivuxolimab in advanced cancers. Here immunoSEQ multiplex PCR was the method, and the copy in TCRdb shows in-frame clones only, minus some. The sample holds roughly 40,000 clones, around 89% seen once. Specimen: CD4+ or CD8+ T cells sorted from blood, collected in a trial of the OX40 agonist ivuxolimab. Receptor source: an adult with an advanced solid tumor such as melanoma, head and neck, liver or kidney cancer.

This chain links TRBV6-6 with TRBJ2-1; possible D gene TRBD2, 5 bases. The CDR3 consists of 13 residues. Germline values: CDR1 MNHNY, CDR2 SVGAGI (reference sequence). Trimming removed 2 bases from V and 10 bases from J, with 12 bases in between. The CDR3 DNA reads TGTGCCAGCAGTTACATCTCCACGGGGGAGCAGTTCTTC. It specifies CASSYISTGEQFF.

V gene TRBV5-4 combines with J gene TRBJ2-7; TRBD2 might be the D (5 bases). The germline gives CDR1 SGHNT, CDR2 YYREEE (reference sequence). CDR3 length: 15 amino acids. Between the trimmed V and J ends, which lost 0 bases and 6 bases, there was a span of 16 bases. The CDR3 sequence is CASSLGREGLREQYF. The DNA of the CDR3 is TGTGCCAGCAGCTTGGGACGGGAAGGGCTACGCGAGCAGTACTTC.

The CDR3 reads CASSLRTGEHTEAFF. CDR3 DNA sequence: TGTGCCAGCAGCTTGCGGACAGGGGAGCACACTGAAGCTTTCTTT. The chain recombines TRBV5-6 with TRBJ1-1; 9 bases are a match to TRBD1. This CDR3 is 15 amino acids long. V lost 1 base, J lost 3 bases, and 4 bases stayed unmatched. Per germline, CDR1 SGHDT and CDR2 YYEEEE.

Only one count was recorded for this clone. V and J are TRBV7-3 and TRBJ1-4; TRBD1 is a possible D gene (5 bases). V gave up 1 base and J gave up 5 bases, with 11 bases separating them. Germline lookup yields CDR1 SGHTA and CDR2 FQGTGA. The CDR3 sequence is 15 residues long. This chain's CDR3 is CASSLRGVQNEKLFF. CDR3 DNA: TGTGCCAGCAGCTTAAGAGGGGTCCAGAATGAAAAACTGTTTTTT.

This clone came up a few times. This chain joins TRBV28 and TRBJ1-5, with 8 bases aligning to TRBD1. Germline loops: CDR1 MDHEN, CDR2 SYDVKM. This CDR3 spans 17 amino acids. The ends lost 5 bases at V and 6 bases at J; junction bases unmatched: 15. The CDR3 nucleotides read TGTGCCAGCAGTCGGCCGACAGGGGAAGTCCAAGCTCAGCCCCAGCATTTT. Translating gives CASSRPTGEVQAQPQHF.

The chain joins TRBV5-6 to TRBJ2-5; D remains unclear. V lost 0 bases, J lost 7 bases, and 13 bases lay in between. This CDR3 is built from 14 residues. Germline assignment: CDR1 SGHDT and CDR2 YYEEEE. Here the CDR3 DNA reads TGTGCCAGCAGCTTGGGCGAGGCTCTGGGGACCCAGTACTTC. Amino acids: CASSLGEALGTQYF.

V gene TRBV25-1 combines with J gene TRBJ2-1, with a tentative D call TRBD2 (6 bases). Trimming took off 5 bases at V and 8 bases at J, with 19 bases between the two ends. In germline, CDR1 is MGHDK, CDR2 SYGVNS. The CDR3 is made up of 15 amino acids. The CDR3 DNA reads TGTGCCAGCAGTTCCCAGCGGGCGCTGCCCCATGAGCAGTTCTTC. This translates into CASSSQRALPHEQFF.

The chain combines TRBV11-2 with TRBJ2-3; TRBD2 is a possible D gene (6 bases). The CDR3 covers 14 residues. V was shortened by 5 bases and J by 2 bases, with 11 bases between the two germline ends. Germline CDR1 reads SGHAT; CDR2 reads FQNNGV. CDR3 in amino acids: CASSPGVLTDTQYF. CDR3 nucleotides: TGTGCCAGCAGCCCGGGGGTACTCACAGATACGCAGTATTTT.

The chain's CDR3 is CASSVDPRPREQYF. Written as DNA, the CDR3 is TGTGCCAGCAGCGTAGACCCCAGGCCGCGTGAGCAGTACTTC. The chain combines TRBV9 with TRBJ2-7; D unresolved. The germline CDR1 and CDR2 sequences are SGDLS and YYNGEE. V shed 0 bases and J shed 7 bases, with 14 bases lying between them. The CDR3 length is 14 residues.

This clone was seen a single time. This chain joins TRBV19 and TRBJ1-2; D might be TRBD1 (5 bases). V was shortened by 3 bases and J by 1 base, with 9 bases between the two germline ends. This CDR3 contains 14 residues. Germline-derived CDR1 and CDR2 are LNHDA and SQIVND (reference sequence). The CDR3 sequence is CASSIDRFNYGYTF. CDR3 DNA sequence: TGTGCCAGTAGTATCGACAGATTTAACTATGGCTACACCTTC.

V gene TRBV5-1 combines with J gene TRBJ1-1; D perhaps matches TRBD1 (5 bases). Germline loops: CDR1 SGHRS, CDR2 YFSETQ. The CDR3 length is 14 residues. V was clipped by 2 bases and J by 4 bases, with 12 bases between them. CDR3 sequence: CASSFQGGTTEAFF. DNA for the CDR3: TGCGCCAGCAGCTTTCAGGGTGGTACCACTGAAGCTTTCTTT. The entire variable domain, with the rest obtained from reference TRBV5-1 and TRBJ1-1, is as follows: KAGVTQTPRYLIKTRGQQVTLSCSPISGHRSVSWYQQTPGQGLQFLFEYFSETQRNKGNFPGRFSGRQFSNSRSEMNVSTLELGDSALYLCASSFQGGTTEAFFGQGTRLTVV.

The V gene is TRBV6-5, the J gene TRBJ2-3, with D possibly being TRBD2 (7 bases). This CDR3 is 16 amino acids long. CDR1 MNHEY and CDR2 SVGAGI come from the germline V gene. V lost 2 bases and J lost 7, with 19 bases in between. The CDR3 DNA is TGTGCCAGCAGTTACACTGGGGGGGCCCAACCAAATACGCAGTATTTT. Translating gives CASSYTGGAQPNTQYF.

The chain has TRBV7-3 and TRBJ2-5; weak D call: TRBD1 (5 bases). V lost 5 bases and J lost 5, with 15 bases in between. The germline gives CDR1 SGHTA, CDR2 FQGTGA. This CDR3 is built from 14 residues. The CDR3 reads CASSPQGSVETQYF. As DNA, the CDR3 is TGTGCCAGCAGCCCCCAGGGTTCTGTGGAGACCCAGTACTTC. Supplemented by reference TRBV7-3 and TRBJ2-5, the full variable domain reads GAGVSQTPSNKVTEKGKYVELRCDPISGHTALYWYRQSLGQGPEFLIYFQGTGAADDSGLPNDRFFAVRPEGSVSTLKIQRTERGDSAVYLCASSPQGSVETQYFGPGTRLLVL.

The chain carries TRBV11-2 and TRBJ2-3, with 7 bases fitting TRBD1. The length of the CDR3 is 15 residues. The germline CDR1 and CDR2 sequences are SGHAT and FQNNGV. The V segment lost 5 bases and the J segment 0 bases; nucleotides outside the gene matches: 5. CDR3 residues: CASSIGQASTDTQYF. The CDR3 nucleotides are TGTGCCAGCAGCATAGGACAGGCTAGCACAGATACGCAGTATTTT.

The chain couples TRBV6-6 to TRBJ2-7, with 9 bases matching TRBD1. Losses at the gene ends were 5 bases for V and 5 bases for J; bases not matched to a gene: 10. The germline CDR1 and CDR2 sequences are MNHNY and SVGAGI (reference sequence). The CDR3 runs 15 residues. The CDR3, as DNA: TGTGCCAGCAGTGTCCTCGGGACAGGGAAAAACGAGCAGTACTTC. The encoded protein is CASSVLGTGKNEQYF.

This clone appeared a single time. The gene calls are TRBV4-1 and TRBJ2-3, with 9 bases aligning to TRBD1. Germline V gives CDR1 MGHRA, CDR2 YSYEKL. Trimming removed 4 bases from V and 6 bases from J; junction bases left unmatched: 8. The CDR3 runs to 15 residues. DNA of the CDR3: TGCGCCAGCAGCCCGCCGGGACAGGGTGGGGATACGCAGTATTTT. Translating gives CASSPPGQGGDTQYF.

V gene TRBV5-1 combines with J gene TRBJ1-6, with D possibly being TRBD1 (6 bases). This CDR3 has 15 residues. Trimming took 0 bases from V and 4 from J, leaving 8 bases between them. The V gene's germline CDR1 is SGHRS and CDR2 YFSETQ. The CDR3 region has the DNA TGCGCCAGCAGCTTGGCGGGACAATATAATTCACCCCTCCACTTT. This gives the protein CASSLAGQYNSPLHF.

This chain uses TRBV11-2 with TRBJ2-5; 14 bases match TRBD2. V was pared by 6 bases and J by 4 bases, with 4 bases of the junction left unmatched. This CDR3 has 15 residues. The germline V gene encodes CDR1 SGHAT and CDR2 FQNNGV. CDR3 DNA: TGTGCCAGCAGTACGGGGACTAGCGGGGGAGAGACCCAGTACTTC. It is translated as CASSTGTSGGETQYF.

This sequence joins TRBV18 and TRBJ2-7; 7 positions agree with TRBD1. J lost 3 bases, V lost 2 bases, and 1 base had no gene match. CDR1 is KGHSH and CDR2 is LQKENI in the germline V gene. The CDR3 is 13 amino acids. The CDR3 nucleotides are TGTGCCAGCTCACCAGGGACAGACTACGAGCAGTACTTC. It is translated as CASSPGTDYEQYF.

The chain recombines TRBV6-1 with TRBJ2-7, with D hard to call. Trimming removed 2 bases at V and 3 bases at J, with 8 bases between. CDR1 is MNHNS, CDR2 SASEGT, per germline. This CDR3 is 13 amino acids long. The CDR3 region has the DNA TGTGCCAGCAGTGAAAATGGCAGCTACGAGCAGTACTTC. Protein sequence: CASSENGSYEQYF.

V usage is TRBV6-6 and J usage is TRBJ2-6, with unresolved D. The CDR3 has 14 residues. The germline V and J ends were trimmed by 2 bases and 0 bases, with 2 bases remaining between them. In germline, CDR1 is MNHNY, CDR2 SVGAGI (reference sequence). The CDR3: CASSYLSGANVLTF. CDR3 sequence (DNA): TGTGCCAGCAGTTACCTCTCTGGGGCCAACGTCCTGACTTTC.